The 19 T cell receptor beta chains given below trace back to one sample, sequenced in a study of T cells in Graves' hyperthyroidism and ophthalmopathy. Authors of the study amplified TCR beta CDR3 regions from RNA transcripts. RT-PCR in the first round (using the HTBI primer set) targeted the TCR CDR3. MiXCR was run by TCRdb on the multiplex PCR reads, yielding one entry per CDR3 protein. The sample yields 300,000 to 450,000 distinct CDR3 sequences, 15% to 19% seen once. Sequenced sample: blood. Receptors were obtained from a woman aged 18 to 35 with Graves' hyperthyroidism that later progressed to Graves' ophthalmopathy.

The sample holds many counts of this clonotype. This chain links TRBV2 with TRBJ2-4; TRBD1 aligns across 12 bases. Looked up from germline, CDR1 is SNHLY and CDR2 is FYNNEI. V was pared by 5 bases and J by 0 bases, with 11 bases of the junction left unmatched. The CDR3 is 19 residues long. The CDR3 DNA is TGTGCCAGCAGTCGGGAAGGGACAGGGGGCACCCTAGCCAAAAACATTCAGTACTTC. Its protein product is CASSREGTGGTLAKNIQYF.

At least ten counts were recorded for this clonotype. This chain uses TRBV20-1 with TRBJ2-7, with D perhaps matching TRBD1 or TRBD2 (5 bases each). In germline, CDR1 is DFQATT, CDR2 SNEGSKA (reference sequence). The CDR3 extends over 13 amino acids. In DNA, the CDR3 is TGCAGCGTTCCCGGGACGGCGTCTGTCGAGCAGTACTTC. Protein product: CSVPGTASVEQYF.

The chain has TRBV7-9 and TRBJ2-7; 8 bases match TRBD1. This CDR3 spans 15 amino acids. Per the germline V gene, CDR1 is SEHNR and CDR2 is FQNEAQ (reference sequence). J was trimmed by 5 bases and V by 2 bases; bases with no gene match: 8. The CDR3 sequence: CASSLLGQGGDEQYF. The CDR3 DNA follows: TGTGCCAGCAGCTTACTCGGACAGGGTGGGGACGAGCAGTACTTC.

This clonotype was counted between two and nine times. The V call is TRBV5-1, the J call TRBJ2-1; possible D gene TRBD2, 6 bases. Germline-derived CDR1 and CDR2 are SGHRS and YFSETQ. The germline V and J ends were trimmed by 6 bases and 16 bases, with 14 bases remaining between them. The CDR3 sequence is 10 residues long. This chain's CDR3 is CASNMGGKFF. In DNA form, the CDR3 reads TGCGCCAGCAATATGGGGGGTAAATTCTTC.

This clonotype was counted ten times or more. The CDR3 DNA reads as TGTGCCAGCAGCTTCAGGACAGGAGGGTTCTACGAGCAGTACTTC. This translates into CASSFRTGGFYEQYF. V usage is TRBV7-9 and J usage is TRBJ2-7; D is possibly TRBD1 (7 bases). The V and J ends lost 3 bases and 3 bases respectively, with 15 bases between them. Germline assignment: CDR1 SEHNR and CDR2 FQNEAQ (reference sequence). The CDR3 is 15 residues long.

This clonotype was seen ten or more times. The chain joins TRBV20-1 to TRBJ1-6, with a tentative D call TRBD1 (6 bases). This CDR3 spans 15 amino acids. The germline V gene has CDR1 DFQATT and CDR2 SNEGSKA (reference sequence). V was pared by 2 bases and J by 10 bases, with 18 bases between. The CDR3 DNA follows: TGCAGTGCTAGACCCGAAGAAGGGGGGGTATCACCCCTCCACTTT. Its protein product is CSARPEEGGVSPLHF.

Ten or more counts support this clonotype. The rearrangement joins TRBV20-1 to TRBJ2-3; D unresolved. The CDR3 spans 14 residues. Germline V CDR1 and CDR2: DFQATT, SNEGSKA (reference sequence). The ends were cut back, 1 base at V and 5 bases at J, with 13 bases in the middle. The CDR3 nucleotides are TGCAGTGCTAGAGTGGGGTCAGGAAAAGATACGCAGTATTTT. The encoded protein is CSARVGSGKDTQYF.

This clonotype was recorded many times. The rearrangement uses TRBV20-1 and TRBJ2-7, with 8 bases identical to TRBD1. Germline V gene sequence: CDR1 DFQATT, CDR2 SNEGSKA (reference sequence). CDR3 size: 13 residues. J was trimmed by 5 bases and V by 3 bases; bases with no gene match: 6. The CDR3 region is CSARDRVYHEQYF. The CDR3 nucleotides are TGCAGTGCTAGGGACAGGGTGTACCACGAGCAGTACTTC.

This chain joins TRBV6-1 and TRBJ1-1; 12 positions agree with TRBD1. The CDR3 loop spans 17 amino acids. With 1 base clipped from V and 4 bases from J, the junction kept 7 bases outside the gene matches. From germline, CDR1 is MNHNS and CDR2 SASEGT. CDR3: CASSEEVGQGARTEAFF. The DNA of the CDR3 is TGTGCCAGCAGTGAAGAGGTGGGACAGGGGGCTCGCACTGAAGCTTTCTTT.

The chain has TRBV6-4 and TRBJ1-4, with D uncertain. The CDR3 spans 13 residues. V lost 8 bases to trimming and J lost 8 bases, with 15 bases between them. Germline CDR1 reads MRHNA; CDR2 reads SNTAGT. CDR3 amino acids: CASGRAPDEKLFF. CDR3 coding DNA: TGTGCCAGCGGCCGGGCTCCGGACGAAAAACTGTTTTTT.

This clonotype was recorded at least ten times. The chain employs TRBV28 and TRBJ1-1; tentative D call: TRBD1 (5 bases). Germline CDR1 reads MDHEN; CDR2 reads SYDVKM. V lost 3 bases, J lost 0 bases, and 17 bases lay in between. The CDR3 runs 17 residues. The CDR3 DNA is TGTGCCAGCAGTTTGTTTTTTCGAGGGGATTTGAACACTGAAGCTTTCTTT. Translating gives CASSLFFRGDLNTEAFF.

This rearrangement joins TRBV4-3 to TRBJ2-1; 13 bases agree with TRBD2. Germline loops: CDR1 LGHNA, CDR2 YSLEER. With V trimmed by 0 bases and J by 0 bases, 8 bases remained unmatched. This CDR3 is built from 20 residues. The CDR3 is CASSQDLGLAGDPSYNEQFF. CDR3 DNA: TGCGCCAGCAGCCAAGATCTCGGACTAGCGGGAGACCCCTCCTACAATGAGCAGTTCTTC.

This clonotype was seen many times. The V and J genes are TRBV20-1 and TRBJ2-7; the D is unclear. The V gene's germline CDR1 is DFQATT and CDR2 SNEGSKA (reference sequence). There are 12 residues in the CDR3. Trimming cost V 0 bases and J 3 bases, with 6 bases left between them. The CDR3 loop reads CSARDRVYEQYF. CDR3 in DNA: TGCAGTGCTAGAGACCGGGTCTACGAGCAGTACTTC.

This clonotype appeared a few times. One end of the junction varies from germline; a read error may be responsible. This chain connects TRBV7-9 to TRBJ1-1; tentative D call: TRBD1 (6 bases). In germline, CDR1 is SEHNR, CDR2 FQNEAQ (reference sequence). The CDR3 sequence is 14 residues long. The CDR3 here is CASSPPGHPIPSLF. In DNA form, the CDR3 reads TGTGCCAGCAGCCCGCCGGGACATCCTATTCCCTCTCTCTTT.

This clonotype has at least ten counts. The rearrangement links TRBV2 to TRBJ2-1; D gene unclear. The CDR3 consists of 17 residues. The V end lost 7 bases, the J end lost 6 bases, and 25 bases lay between the germline ends. Germline values: CDR1 SNHLY, CDR2 FYNNEI. The CDR3 loop is CASTVSQRTRSLNEQFF. The CDR3 nucleotides are TGTGCCAGCACTGTGAGCCAGCGCACACGATCCCTCAATGAGCAGTTCTTC.

This clonotype was seen repeatedly, ten times or more. This chain connects TRBV3-1 to TRBJ2-5, with 9 bases identical to TRBD2. The CDR3 runs 15 residues. Germline trimming cut 4 bases from V and 2 bases from J; bases unmatched to any gene: 5. CDR1 is LGHDT and CDR2 is YNNKEL in the germline V gene (reference sequence). CDR3 sequence: CASSLSGSGQETQYF. CDR3 in DNA: TGTGCCAGCAGCCTTAGCGGGAGTGGGCAAGAGACCCAGTACTTC.

J is TRBJ1-2 and V is TRBV6-1, with D hard to call. Per the germline V gene, CDR1 is MNHNS and CDR2 is SASEGT. The CDR3 length is 16 residues. Trimming cost V 7 bases and J 4 bases, with 22 bases left between them. DNA for the CDR3: TGTGCCAGCACCCTTTGGCCGGAAGCCCCTCTCTATGGCTACACCTTC. Its translation: CASTLWPEAPLYGYTF.

The chain recombines TRBV3-1 with TRBJ2-7, with 7 bases that match TRBD2. V shed 0 bases, J shed 2 bases, and the junction held 10 bases outside the gene matches. Germline V gene data show CDR1 as LGHDT and CDR2 as YNNKEL (reference sequence). This CDR3 region has 17 residues. In nucleotides, the CDR3 is TGTGCCAGCAGCCAAGATTGGGAGGGACCCCACCCCTACGAGCAGTACTTC. Translated, it gives CASSQDWEGPHPYEQYF.

This clonotype occurred a few times. This rearrangement joins TRBV14 to TRBJ2-1; D remains unclear. The CDR3 totals 15 residues. Trimming cost V 4 bases and J 8 bases, with 18 bases left between them. CDR1 is SGHDN, CDR2 FVKESK, per germline. The CDR3 loop is CASSPLNTPGDEQFF. CDR3 DNA: TGTGCCAGCAGCCCTCTTAATACACCTGGGGATGAGCAGTTCTTC.